Following are 3 T cell receptor beta chains from one sample sequenced in a study of blood T cell repertoires in COVID-19. The protocol was immunoSEQ multiplex PCR, while the TCRdb copy is restricted to in-frame clones and leaves out a portion. The profile shows around 100,000 clones, about 85% of them singletons. The material sequenced was peripheral blood. The receptors were sampled from a woman aged 70 to 79 with active or convalescent COVID-19.

This sequence joins TRBV19 and TRBJ2-5; 8 bases match TRBD1. The CDR3 is 13 residues long. V trimming: 6 bases; J trimming: 5 bases; junction bases outside the gene matches: 5. CDR1 and CDR2 from the germline V gene are LNHDA and SQIVND (reference sequence). The CDR3 bases are TGTGCCAGTAGCCGCGGACAGGGTGAGACCCAGTACTTC. This encodes CASSRGQGETQYF.

This chain joins TRBV18 and TRBJ1-1; TRBD1 agrees at 8 bases. The CDR3 extends over 13 amino acids. The germline CDR1 and CDR2 sequences are KGHSH and LQKENI. Germline trimming cut 5 bases from V and 4 bases from J; bases unmatched to any gene: 3. The CDR3 DNA follows: TGTGCCAGCTCAAGACAGGGGACCACTGAAGCTTTCTTT. As protein: CASSRQGTTEAFF.

The V gene is TRBV2, the J gene TRBJ2-7, with a possible D match to TRBD1 (6 bases). The CDR3 spans 14 residues. The V and J ends lost 10 bases and 6 bases respectively, with 22 bases between them. Germline V gene lookup returns CDR1 SNHLY and CDR2 FYNNEI. The CDR3 sequence is CATRSAGVPAEQYF. CDR3 DNA sequence: TGTGCCACCCGCTCGGCAGGGGTGCCCGCCGAGCAGTACTTC.